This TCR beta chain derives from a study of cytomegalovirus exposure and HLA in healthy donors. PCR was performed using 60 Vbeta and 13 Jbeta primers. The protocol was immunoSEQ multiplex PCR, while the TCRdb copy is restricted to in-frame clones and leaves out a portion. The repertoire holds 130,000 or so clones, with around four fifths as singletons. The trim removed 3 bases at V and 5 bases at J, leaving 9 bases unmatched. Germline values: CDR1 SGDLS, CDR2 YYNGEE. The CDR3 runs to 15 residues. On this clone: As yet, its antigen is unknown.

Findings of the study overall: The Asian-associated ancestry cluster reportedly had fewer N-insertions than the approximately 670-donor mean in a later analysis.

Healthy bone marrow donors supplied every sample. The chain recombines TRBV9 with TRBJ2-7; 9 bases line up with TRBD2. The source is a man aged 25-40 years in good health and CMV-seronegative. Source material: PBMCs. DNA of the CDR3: TGTGCCAGCAGCGGGACGGCGGGAGGGAGGGACGAGCAGTACTTC. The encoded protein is CASSGTAGGRDEQYF.